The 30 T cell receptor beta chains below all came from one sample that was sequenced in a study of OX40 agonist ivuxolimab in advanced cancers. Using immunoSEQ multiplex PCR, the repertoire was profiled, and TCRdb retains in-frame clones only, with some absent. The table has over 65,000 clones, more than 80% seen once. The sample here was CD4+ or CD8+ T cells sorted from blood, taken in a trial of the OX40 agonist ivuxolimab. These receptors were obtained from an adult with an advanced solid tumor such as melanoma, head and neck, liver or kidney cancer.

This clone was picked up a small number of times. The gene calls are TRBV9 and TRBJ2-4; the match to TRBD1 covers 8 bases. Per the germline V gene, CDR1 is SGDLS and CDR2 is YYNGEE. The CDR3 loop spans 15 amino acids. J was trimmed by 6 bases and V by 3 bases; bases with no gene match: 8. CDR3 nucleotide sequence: TGTGCCAGCAGCGGAGGCGGACAGGGTCGAAACATTCAGTACTTC. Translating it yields CASSGGGQGRNIQYF.

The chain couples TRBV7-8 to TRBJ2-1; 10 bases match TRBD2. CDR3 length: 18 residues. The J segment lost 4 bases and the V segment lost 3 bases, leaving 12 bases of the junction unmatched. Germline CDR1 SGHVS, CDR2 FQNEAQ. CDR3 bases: TGTGCCAGCAGCTTCCCGTCTAGCGGGGGTAGGAGGTACAATGAGCAGTTCTTC. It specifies CASSFPSSGGRRYNEQFF.

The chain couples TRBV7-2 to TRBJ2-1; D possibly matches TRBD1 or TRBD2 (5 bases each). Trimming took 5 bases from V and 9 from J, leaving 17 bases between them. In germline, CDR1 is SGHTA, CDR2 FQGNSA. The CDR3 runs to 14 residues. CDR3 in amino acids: CASSLREGSVEQFF. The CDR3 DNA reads TGTGCCAGCAGCCTCAGAGAGGGGTCGGTTGAGCAGTTCTTC.

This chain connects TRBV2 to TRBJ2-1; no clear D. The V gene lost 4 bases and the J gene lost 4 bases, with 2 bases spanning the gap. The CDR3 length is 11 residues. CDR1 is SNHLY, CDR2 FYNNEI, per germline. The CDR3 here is CASSAYNEQFF. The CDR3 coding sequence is TGTGCCAGCAGTGCATACAATGAGCAGTTCTTC.

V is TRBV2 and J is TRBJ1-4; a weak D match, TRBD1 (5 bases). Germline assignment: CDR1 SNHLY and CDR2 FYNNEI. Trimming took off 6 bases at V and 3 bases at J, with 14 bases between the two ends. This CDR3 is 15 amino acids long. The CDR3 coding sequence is TGTGCCAGCAGCGGGACCGCGAGTCCTAATGAAAAACTGTTTTTT. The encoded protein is CASSGTASPNEKLFF. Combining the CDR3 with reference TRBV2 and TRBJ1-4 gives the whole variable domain EPEVTQTPSHQVTQMGQEVILRCVPISNHLYFYWYRQILGQKVEFLVSFYNNEISEKSEIFDDQFSVERPDGSNFTLKIRSTKLEDSAMYFCASSGTASPNEKLFFGSGTQLSVL.

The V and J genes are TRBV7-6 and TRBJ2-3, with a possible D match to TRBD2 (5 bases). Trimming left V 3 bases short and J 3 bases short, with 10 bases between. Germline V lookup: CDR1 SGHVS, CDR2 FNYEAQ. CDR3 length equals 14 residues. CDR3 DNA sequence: TGTGCCAGCAGCTTCCGGGGTATAACAGATACGCAGTATTTT. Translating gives CASSFRGITDTQYF.

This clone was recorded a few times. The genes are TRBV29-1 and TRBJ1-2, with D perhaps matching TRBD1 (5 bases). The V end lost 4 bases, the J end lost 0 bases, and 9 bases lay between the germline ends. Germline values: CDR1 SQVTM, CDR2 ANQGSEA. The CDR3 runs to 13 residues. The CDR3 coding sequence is TGCAGCGTTGGACAGACGTCTAACTATGGCTACACCTTC. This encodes CSVGQTSNYGYTF.

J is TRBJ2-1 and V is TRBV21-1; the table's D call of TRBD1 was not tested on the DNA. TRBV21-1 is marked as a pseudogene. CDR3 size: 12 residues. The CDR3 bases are TGTGCCAGCAGCAAGACAGAAAAGGAGCAGTTCTTC. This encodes CASSKTEKEQFF.

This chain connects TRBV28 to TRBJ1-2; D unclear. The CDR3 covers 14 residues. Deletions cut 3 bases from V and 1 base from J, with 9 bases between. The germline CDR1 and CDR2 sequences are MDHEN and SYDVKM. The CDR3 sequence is CASSLRGNNYGYTF. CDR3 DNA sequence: TGTGCCAGCAGTTTGCGGGGTAATAACTATGGCTACACCTTC.

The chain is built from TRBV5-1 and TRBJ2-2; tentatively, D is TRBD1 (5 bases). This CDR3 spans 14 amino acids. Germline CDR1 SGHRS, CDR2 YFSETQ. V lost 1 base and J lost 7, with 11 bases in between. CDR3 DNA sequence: TGCGCCAGCAGCTTGTTACAGGCAGGCGGGGAGCTGTTTTTT. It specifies CASSLLQAGGELFF.

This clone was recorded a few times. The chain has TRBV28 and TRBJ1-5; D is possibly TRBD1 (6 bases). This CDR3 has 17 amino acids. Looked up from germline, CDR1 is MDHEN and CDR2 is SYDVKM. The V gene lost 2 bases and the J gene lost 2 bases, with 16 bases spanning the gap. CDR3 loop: CASSLGLSGAGNQPQHF. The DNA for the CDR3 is TGTGCCAGCAGTTTAGGATTGTCGGGGGCCGGCAATCAGCCCCAGCATTTT. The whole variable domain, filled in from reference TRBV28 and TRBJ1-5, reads DVKVTQSSRYLVKRTGEKVFLECVQDMDHENMFWYRQDPGLGLRLIYFSYDVKMKEKGDIPEGYSVSREKKERFSLILESASTNQTSMYLCASSLGLSGAGNQPQHFGDGTRLSIL.

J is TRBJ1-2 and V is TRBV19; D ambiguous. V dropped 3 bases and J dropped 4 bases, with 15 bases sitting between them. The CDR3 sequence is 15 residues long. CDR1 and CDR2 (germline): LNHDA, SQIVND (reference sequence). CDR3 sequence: CASSISRGKAYGYTF. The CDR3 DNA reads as TGTGCCAGTAGTATCTCGCGGGGAAAGGCCTATGGCTACACCTTC.

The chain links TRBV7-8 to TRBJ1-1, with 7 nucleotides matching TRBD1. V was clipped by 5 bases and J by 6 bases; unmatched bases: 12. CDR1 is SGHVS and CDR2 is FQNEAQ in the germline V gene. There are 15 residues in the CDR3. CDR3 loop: CASSLGQFVNSEAFF. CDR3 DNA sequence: TGTGCCAGCAGCCTGGGACAGTTTGTAAACTCTGAAGCTTTCTTT.

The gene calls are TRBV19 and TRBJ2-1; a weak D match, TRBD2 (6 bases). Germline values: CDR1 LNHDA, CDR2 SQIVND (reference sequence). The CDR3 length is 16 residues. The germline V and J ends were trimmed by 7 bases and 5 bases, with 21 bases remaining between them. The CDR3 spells CASTSSETPRDNEQFF. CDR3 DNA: TGTGCCAGTACCTCTAGCGAAACACCTAGAGACAATGAGCAGTTCTTC.

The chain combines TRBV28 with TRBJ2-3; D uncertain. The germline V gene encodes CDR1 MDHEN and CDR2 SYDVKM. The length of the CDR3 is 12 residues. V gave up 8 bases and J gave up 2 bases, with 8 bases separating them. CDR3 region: CASELDTDTQYF. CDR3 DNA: TGTGCCAGCGAGCTCGACACAGATACGCAGTATTTT.

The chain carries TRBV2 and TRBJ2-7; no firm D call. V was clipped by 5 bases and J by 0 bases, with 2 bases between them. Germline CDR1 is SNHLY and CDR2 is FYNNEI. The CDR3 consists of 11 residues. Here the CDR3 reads CASSPSYEQYV. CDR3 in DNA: TGTGCCAGCAGTCCCTCCTACGAGCAGTACGTC.

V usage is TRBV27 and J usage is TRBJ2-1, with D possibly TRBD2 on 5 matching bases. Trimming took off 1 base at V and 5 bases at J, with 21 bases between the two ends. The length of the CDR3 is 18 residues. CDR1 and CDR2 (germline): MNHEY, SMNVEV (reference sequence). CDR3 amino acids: CASSLLGYSGTRNNEQFF. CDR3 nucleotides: TGTGCCAGCAGTTTATTAGGGTACTCCGGAACTAGAAACAATGAGCAGTTCTTC.

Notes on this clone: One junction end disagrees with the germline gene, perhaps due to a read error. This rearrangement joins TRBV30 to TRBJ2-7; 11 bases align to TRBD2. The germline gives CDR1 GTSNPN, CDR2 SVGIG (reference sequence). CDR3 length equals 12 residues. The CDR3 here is CAWSPLAGGTFF. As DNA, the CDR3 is TGTGCCTGGAGTCCGCTAGCGGGAGGAACCTTTTTC.

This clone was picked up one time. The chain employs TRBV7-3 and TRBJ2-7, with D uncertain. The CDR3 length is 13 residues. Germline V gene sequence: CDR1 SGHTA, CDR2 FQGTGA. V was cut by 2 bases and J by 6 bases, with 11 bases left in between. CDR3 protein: CASSLSRTSEQYF. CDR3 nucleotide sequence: TGTGCCAGCAGCTTATCCCGGACGAGCGAGCAGTACTTC.

The CDR3 coding sequence is TGTGCCAGCAGTTTAATTGTCCCGTCTGAAGCTTTCTTT. It specifies CASSLIVPSEAFF. The chain is built from TRBV27 and TRBJ1-1, with D unclear. CDR3 length equals 13 residues. V lost 2 bases and J lost 6, with 10 bases in between. Germline CDR1 is MNHEY and CDR2 is SMNVEV (reference sequence).

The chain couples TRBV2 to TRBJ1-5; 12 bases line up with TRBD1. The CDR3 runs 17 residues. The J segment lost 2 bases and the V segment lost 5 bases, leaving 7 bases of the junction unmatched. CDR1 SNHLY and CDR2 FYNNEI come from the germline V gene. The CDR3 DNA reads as TGTGCCAGCAGTTGGGACAGGGGGCGTGGAGGCAATCAGCCCCAGCATTTT. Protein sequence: CASSWDRGRGGNQPQHF.

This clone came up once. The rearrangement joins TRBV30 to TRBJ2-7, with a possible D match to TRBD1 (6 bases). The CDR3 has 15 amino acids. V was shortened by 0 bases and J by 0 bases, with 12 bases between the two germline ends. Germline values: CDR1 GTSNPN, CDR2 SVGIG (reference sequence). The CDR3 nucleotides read TGTGCCTGGAGTGTTGGACAGAAGAGCTCCTACGAGCAGTACTTC. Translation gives CAWSVGQKSSYEQYF.

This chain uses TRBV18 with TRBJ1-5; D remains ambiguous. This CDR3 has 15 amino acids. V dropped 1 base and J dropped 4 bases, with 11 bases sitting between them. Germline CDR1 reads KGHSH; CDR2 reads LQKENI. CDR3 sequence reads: CASSPLRKENQPQHF. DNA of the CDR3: TGTGCCAGCTCACCACTAAGGAAGGAGAATCAGCCCCAGCATTTT.

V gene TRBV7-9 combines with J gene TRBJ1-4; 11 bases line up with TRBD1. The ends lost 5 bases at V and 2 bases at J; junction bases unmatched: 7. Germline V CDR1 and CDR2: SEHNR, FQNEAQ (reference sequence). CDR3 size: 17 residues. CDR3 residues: CASSPGQGVGTNEKLFF. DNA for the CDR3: TGTGCCAGCAGCCCGGGACAGGGGGTCGGTACTAATGAAAAACTGTTTTTT.

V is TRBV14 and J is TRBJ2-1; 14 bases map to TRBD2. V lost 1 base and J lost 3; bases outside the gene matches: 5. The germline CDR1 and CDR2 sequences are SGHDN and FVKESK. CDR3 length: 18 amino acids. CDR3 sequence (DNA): TGTGCCAGCAGCCAAGTGGGGACTAGCGGGAGCGTCTACAATGAGCAGTTCTTC. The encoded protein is CASSQVGTSGSVYNEQFF.

CDR3 nucleotides: TGTGCCAGCAGAGGGGCAGGGAGAGAGACCCAGTACTTC. Amino acids: CASRGAGRETQYF. The J gene is TRBJ2-5, the V gene TRBV14, with D perhaps given as TRBD1 or TRBD2 (5 bases each). The V gene lost 6 bases and the J gene lost 4 bases, with 12 bases spanning the gap. CDR1 is SGHDN and CDR2 is FVKESK in the germline V gene. The CDR3 is 13 residues long.

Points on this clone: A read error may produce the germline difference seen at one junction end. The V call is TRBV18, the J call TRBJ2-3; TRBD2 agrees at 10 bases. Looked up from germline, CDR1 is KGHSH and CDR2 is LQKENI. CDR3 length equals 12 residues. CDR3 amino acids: CASSLLAGDLRF. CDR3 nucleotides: TGTGCCAGCTCACTCCTAGCGGGGGACTTACGGTTT.

CDR3 coding DNA: TGTGCCAGCAGTCAGAAGCGGGACCTCCAAAGCTACACCTTC. This encodes CASSQKRDLQSYTF. The V call is TRBV6-5, the J call TRBJ1-2; tentatively, D is TRBD1 (5 bases). The CDR3 runs to 14 residues. The germline V and J ends were trimmed by 5 bases and 9 bases, with 19 bases remaining between them. Germline CDR1 is MNHEY and CDR2 is SVGAGI.

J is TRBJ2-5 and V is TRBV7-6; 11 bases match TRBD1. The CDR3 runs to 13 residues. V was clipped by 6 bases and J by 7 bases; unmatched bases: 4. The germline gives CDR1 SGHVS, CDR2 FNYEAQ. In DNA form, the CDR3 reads TGTGCCAGCAGGACCGGGACAGGGGGGACCCAGTACTTC. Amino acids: CASRTGTGGTQYF.

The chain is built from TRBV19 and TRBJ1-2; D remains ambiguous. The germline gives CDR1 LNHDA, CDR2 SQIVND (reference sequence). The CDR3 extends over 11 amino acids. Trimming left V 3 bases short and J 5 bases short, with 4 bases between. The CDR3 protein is CASSIAYGYTF. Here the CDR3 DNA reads TGTGCCAGTAGTATTGCATATGGCTACACCTTC.